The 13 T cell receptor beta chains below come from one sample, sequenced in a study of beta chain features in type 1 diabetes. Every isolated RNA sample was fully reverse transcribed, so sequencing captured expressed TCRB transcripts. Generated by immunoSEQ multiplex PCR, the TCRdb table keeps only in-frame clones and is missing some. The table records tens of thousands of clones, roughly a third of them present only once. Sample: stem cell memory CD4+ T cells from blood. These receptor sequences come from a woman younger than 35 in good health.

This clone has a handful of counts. CDR3 in DNA: TGTGCCAGCAGCGTACGGGGGTCCGCCTATGGCTACACCTTC. Amino acids: CASSVRGSAYGYTF. The chain uses TRBV9 and TRBJ1-2; weak D call: TRBD1 (5 bases). The CDR3 has 14 residues. The germline gives CDR1 SGDLS, CDR2 YYNGEE. V lost 1 base and J 4 bases, leaving 11 bases between the germline ends. The variable domain in full, completed from reference TRBV9 and TRBJ1-2, reads DSGVTQTPKHLITATGQRVTLRCSPRSGDLSVYWYQQSLDQGLQFLIQYYNGEERAKGNILERFSAQQFPDLHSELNLSSLELGDSALYFCASSVRGSAYGYTFGSGTRLTVV.

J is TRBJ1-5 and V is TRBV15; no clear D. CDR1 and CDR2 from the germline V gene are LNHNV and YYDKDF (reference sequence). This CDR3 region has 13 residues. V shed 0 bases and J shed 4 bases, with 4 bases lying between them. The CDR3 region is CATSRDANQPQHF. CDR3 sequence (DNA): TGTGCCACCAGCAGAGATGCGAATCAGCCCCAGCATTTT. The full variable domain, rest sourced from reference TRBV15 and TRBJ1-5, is DAMVIQNPRYQVTQFGKPVTLSCSQTLNHNVMYWYQQKSSQAPKLLFHYYDKDFNNEADTPDNFQSRRPNTSFCFLDIRSPGLGDTAMYLCATSRDANQPQHFGDGTRLSIL.

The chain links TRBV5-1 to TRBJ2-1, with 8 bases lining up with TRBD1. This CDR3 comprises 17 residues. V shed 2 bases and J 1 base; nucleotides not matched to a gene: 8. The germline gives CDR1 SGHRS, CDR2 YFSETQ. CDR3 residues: CASSFSSGGESYNEQFF. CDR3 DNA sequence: TGCGCCAGCAGCTTCTCGTCAGGGGGCGAATCCTACAATGAGCAGTTCTTC.

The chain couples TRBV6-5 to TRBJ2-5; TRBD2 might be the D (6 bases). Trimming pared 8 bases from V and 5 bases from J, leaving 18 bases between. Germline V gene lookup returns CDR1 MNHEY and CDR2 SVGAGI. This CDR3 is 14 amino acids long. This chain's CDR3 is CASRKTGVGETQYF. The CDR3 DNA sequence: TGTGCCAGCCGGAAGACGGGGGTTGGGGAGACCCAGTACTTC.

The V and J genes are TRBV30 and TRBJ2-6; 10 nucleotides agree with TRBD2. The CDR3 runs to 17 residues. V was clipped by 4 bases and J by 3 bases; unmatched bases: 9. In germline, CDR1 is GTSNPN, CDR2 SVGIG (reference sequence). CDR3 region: CAWTRSGRAGGANVLTF. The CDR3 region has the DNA TGTGCCTGGACCCGGAGCGGGAGGGCCGGTGGGGCCAACGTCCTGACTTTC.

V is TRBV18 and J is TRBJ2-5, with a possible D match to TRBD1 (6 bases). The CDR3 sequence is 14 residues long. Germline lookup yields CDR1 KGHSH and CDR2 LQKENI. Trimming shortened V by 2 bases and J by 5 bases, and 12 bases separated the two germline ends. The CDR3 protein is CASSPVGAMETQYF. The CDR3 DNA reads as TGTGCCAGCTCACCAGTGGGGGCCATGGAGACCCAGTACTTC.

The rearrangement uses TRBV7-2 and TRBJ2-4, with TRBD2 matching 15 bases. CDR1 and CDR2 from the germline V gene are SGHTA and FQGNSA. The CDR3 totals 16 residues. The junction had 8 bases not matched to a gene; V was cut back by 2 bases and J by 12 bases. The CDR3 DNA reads TGTGCCAGCAGCTTAAACCCAGGACTAGCGGGAGGGCCTCAGTACTTC. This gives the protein CASSLNPGLAGGPQYF.

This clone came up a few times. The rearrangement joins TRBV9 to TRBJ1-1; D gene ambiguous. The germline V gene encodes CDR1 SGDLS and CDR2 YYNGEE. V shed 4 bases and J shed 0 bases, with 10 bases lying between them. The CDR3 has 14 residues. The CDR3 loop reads CASSFNTVNTEAFF. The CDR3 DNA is TGTGCCAGCAGCTTTAATACAGTGAACACTGAAGCTTTCTTT.

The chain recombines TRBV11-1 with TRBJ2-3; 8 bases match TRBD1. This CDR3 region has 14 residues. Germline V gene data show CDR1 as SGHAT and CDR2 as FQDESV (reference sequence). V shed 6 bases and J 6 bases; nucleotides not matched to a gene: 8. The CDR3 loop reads CASSPDRGRDTQYF. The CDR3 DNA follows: TGTGCCAGCAGTCCAGACAGGGGCCGTGATACGCAGTATTTT.

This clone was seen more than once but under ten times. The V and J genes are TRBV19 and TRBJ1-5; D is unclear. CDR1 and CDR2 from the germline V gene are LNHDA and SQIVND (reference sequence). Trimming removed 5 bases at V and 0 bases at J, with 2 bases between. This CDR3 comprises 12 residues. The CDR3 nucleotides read TGTGCCAGTAGTCTTAGCAATCAGCCCCAGCATTTT. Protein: CASSLSNQPQHF.

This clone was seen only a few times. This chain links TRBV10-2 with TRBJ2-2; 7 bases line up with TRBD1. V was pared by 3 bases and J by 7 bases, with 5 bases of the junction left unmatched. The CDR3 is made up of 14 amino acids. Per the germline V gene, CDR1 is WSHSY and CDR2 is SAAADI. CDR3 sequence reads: CASSEQGLGGELFF. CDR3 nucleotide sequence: TGCGCCAGCAGTGAACAGGGGCTCGGCGGGGAGCTGTTTTTT.

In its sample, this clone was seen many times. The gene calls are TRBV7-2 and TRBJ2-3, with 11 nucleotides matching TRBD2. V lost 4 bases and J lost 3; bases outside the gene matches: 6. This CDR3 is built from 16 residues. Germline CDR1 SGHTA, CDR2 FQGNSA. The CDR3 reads CASSSSGTSGTDTQYF. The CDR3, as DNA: TGTGCCAGCAGCTCCTCTGGGACTAGCGGAACAGATACGCAGTATTTT.

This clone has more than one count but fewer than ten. CDR3 DNA sequence: TGCGCCAGCAGCTTGACCCCACGTACGTTGAGCACCGGGGAGCTGTTTTTT. This encodes CASSLTPRTLSTGELFF. The J gene is TRBJ2-2, the V gene TRBV5-1; D is unclear. Between the trimmed V and J ends, which lost 1 base and 4 bases, there was a span of 17 bases. Per germline, CDR1 SGHRS and CDR2 YFSETQ. The CDR3 runs 17 residues.